One and the same sample provided the 25 T cell receptor beta chains below, sequenced in a study of a mutant IDH1 vaccine in newly diagnosed glioma. The time point here: week 47, end of study. Vaccine doses each comprised 300 ug of mutant IDH1 20-mer peptide, with topical imiquimod. Antigens for these TCRs are unknown. The assay was immunoSEQ multiplex PCR, and TCRdb's table has in-frame clones only and misses some. The table shows around 94,000 clones, with about 90% occurring only once. This sample comprised PBMCs, obtained from a glioma patient whose treatment included an IDH1 peptide vaccine. The receptor set was obtained from a woman between 50 and 59 years old with glioma.

This chain joins TRBV11-2 and TRBJ1-1; D remains ambiguous. CDR3 length: 15 amino acids. The germline V gene encodes CDR1 SGHAT and CDR2 FQNNGV. V was cut by 0 bases and J by 6 bases, with 14 bases left in between. CDR3 sequence reads: CASSLDPVTWPEAFF. CDR3 bases: TGTGCCAGCAGCTTAGATCCGGTTACGTGGCCTGAAGCTTTCTTT.

This clone is a singleton in its sample. The V and J genes are TRBV6-5 and TRBJ2-7; 7 nucleotides line up with TRBD1. Germline CDR1 reads MNHEY; CDR2 reads SVGAGI. After removal of 5 bases from V and 2 bases from J, the junction contained 3 bases not matched to a gene. The CDR3 runs to 13 residues. Here the CDR3 DNA reads TGTGCCAGCAGTACCGGGACAGCCTACGAGCAGTACTTC. Translated: CASSTGTAYEQYF.

The rearrangement joins TRBV6-5 to TRBJ2-5; D could derive from TRBD1 or TRBD2 (7 bases each). Trimming shortened V by 2 bases and J by 3 bases, and 13 bases separated the two germline ends. The germline gives CDR1 MNHEY, CDR2 SVGAGI. This CDR3 is 15 amino acids long. CDR3 in amino acids: CASSYAQGGEETQYF. In nucleotides, the CDR3 is TGTGCCAGCAGTTACGCCCAGGGGGGGGAAGAGACCCAGTACTTC.

The chain uses TRBV2 and TRBJ1-1; D uncertain. CDR1 SNHLY and CDR2 FYNNEI come from the germline V gene. The ends were cut back, 6 bases at V and 0 bases at J, with 11 bases in the middle. CDR3 length equals 14 residues. CDR3 region: CASSITLMNTEAFF. The CDR3 DNA reads as TGTGCCAGCAGCATAACACTTATGAACACTGAAGCTTTCTTT.

This clone appeared once. The chain has TRBV4-1 and TRBJ1-1, with no clear D. The V and J ends lost 0 bases and 0 bases respectively, with 17 bases between them. The CDR3 is 18 residues long. Germline lookup yields CDR1 MGHRA and CDR2 YSYEKL. The DNA of the CDR3 is TGCGCCAGCAGCCAAGATTCCTTTATCTCGCCCCTGAACACTGAAGCTTTCTTT. It is translated as CASSQDSFISPLNTEAFF.

The chain combines TRBV29-1 with TRBJ2-1; 10 nucleotides line up with TRBD1. V was pared by 8 bases and J by 11 bases, with 12 bases of the junction left unmatched. CDR3 length: 13 residues. CDR1 is SQVTM and CDR2 is ANQGSEA in the germline V gene. DNA for the CDR3: TGCAGCTTTCGACAGGGGGCTAGAGGCAAGCAGTTCTTC. Its protein product is CSFRQGARGKQFF.

This chain joins TRBV5-1 and TRBJ2-7; 8 bases are a match to TRBD1. Looked up from germline, CDR1 is SGHRS and CDR2 is YFSETQ. The CDR3 loop spans 15 amino acids. Germline trimming cut 2 bases from V and 1 base from J; bases unmatched to any gene: 5. CDR3 loop: CASSLGTGESYEQYF. For the CDR3, the DNA is TGCGCCAGCAGCTTAGGGACAGGCGAATCCTACGAGCAGTACTTC.

This clone was detected only once. V and J are TRBV7-2 and TRBJ1-3; D is ambiguous. Looked up from germline, CDR1 is SGHTA and CDR2 is FQGNSA. The CDR3 has 13 residues. The germline V and J ends were trimmed by 5 bases and 0 bases, with 5 bases remaining between them. In DNA form, the CDR3 reads TGTGCCAGCAGCACAAGCTCTGGAAACACCATATATTTT. Amino acid sequence: CASSTSSGNTIYF.

The V call is TRBV9, the J call TRBJ2-1; TRBD2 matches 10 bases. V lost 3 bases to trimming and J lost 10 bases; unmatched junction nucleotides: 10. Germline CDR1 SGDLS, CDR2 YYNGEE. The CDR3 sequence is 15 residues long. Here the CDR3 DNA reads TGTGCCAGCAGCGGGCAAGCGGGAGGGCTTAGGGAGCAGTTCTTC. It yields the protein CASSGQAGGLREQFF.

The rearrangement uses TRBV6-1 and TRBJ1-4; 7 bases agree with TRBD1. This CDR3 comprises 15 residues. CDR1 is MNHNS and CDR2 is SASEGT in the germline V gene. Losses at the gene ends were 8 bases for V and 0 bases for J; bases not matched to a gene: 6. In DNA form, the CDR3 reads TGTGCCAGCTCCGACAGGGACCCAACTAATGAAAAACTGTTTTTT. As protein: CASSDRDPTNEKLFF.

The chain couples TRBV5-4 to TRBJ2-1, with D possibly matching TRBD1 (5 bases). The CDR3 consists of 14 residues. V was clipped by 4 bases and J by 5 bases, with 13 bases between them. Germline CDR1 and CDR2: SGHNT and YYREEE (reference sequence). The CDR3 sequence: CASSRTTVDNEQFF. In nucleotides, the CDR3 is TGTGCCAGCAGCCGCACGACAGTCGACAATGAGCAGTTCTTC.

This chain connects TRBV5-1 to TRBJ2-1; the D gene is possibly TRBD1 (6 bases). CDR3 length: 15 amino acids. Germline CDR1 is SGHRS and CDR2 is YFSETQ. V lost 1 base, J lost 7 bases, and 15 bases lay in between. CDR3 nucleotide sequence: TGCGCCAGCAGCTTGAATGGGGGCGCGCGAAATGAGCAGTTCTTC. Residues: CASSLNGGARNEQFF.

This chain uses TRBV6-1 with TRBJ2-3, with TRBD1 matching 7 bases. The CDR3 has 14 amino acids. V shed 3 bases, J shed 2 bases, and the junction held 2 bases outside the gene matches. Germline loops: CDR1 MNHNS, CDR2 SASEGT. The CDR3 DNA reads TGTGCCAGCAGTGACGGACAGGCCACAGATACGCAGTATTTT. It codes for CASSDGQATDTQYF.

The rearrangement links TRBV12-5 to TRBJ2-3; TRBD2 matches at 8 bases. Germline V lookup: CDR1 LGHNT, CDR2 FRNRAP. Germline trimming cut 5 bases from V and 3 bases from J; bases unmatched to any gene: 10. The CDR3 consists of 16 residues. Written as DNA, the CDR3 is TGTGCTAGTGGTACCTGGACCGGGAGGGGGACAGATACGCAGTATTTT. Its translation: CASGTWTGRGTDTQYF.

The gene calls are TRBV20-1 and TRBJ1-1, with D uncertain. The length of the CDR3 is 11 residues. The germline CDR1 and CDR2 sequences are DFQATT and SNEGSKA (reference sequence). Trimming pared 5 bases from V and 4 bases from J, leaving 8 bases between. Here the CDR3 reads CSAPVGTEAFF. DNA for the CDR3: TGCAGTGCTCCTGTTGGCACTGAAGCTTTCTTT.

V is TRBV28 and J is TRBJ2-1; 7 nucleotides agree with TRBD2. The CDR3 runs to 13 residues. Germline V CDR1 and CDR2: MDHEN, SYDVKM. With 5 bases clipped from V and 8 bases from J, the junction kept 6 bases outside the gene matches. CDR3 protein: CASSGGERDEQFF. The CDR3 DNA reads TGTGCCAGCAGTGGGGGGGAGAGGGATGAGCAGTTCTTC. Full variable domain (rest looked up from reference TRBV28 and TRBJ2-1): DVKVTQSSRYLVKRTGEKVFLECVQDMDHENMFWYRQDPGLGLRLIYFSYDVKMKEKGDIPEGYSVSREKKERFSLILESASTNQTSMYLCASSGGERDEQFFGPGTRLTVL.

The chain carries TRBV27 and TRBJ1-1, with D uncertain. Looked up from germline, CDR1 is MNHEY and CDR2 is SMNVEV (reference sequence). Trimming left V 3 bases short and J 6 bases short, with 11 bases between. CDR3 length equals 13 residues. The CDR3 loop is CASSFPGSAEAFF. CDR3 in DNA: TGTGCCAGCAGTTTCCCGGGTTCCGCTGAAGCTTTCTTT.

The chain is built from TRBV4-1 and TRBJ2-7, with TRBD1 as a possible D gene (6 bases). This CDR3 comprises 13 residues. Germline-derived CDR1 and CDR2 are MGHRA and YSYEKL. Trimming stripped 6 bases from V and 4 bases from J, with 13 bases between. CDR3 amino acids: CASSKQGGYEQYF. The CDR3 region has the DNA TGCGCCAGCAGTAAACAGGGTGGGTACGAGCAGTACTTC.

The rearrangement links TRBV5-6 to TRBJ2-2; unclear D gene. Trimming shortened V by 4 bases and J by 5 bases, and 6 bases separated the two germline ends. Germline assignment: CDR1 SGHDT and CDR2 YYEEEE. The CDR3 contains 12 residues. CDR3 loop: CASSQYTGELFF. The CDR3 DNA is TGTGCCAGCAGCCAATATACCGGGGAGCTGTTTTTT.

A single count supports this clone. The rearrangement joins TRBV7-6 to TRBJ2-1; 11 nucleotides align to TRBD2. V shed 4 bases, J shed 4 bases, and the junction held 9 bases outside the gene matches. This CDR3 is built from 17 residues. Germline V CDR1 and CDR2: SGHVS, FNYEAQ. CDR3 loop: CASSSATSGTRYNEQFF. The CDR3 DNA reads as TGTGCCAGCAGCTCCGCGACTAGCGGGACTAGGTACAATGAGCAGTTCTTC. Based on the CDR3 plus reference TRBV7-6 and TRBJ2-1, the full variable domain is GAGVSQSPRYKVTKRGQDVALRCDPISGHVSLYWYRQALGQGPEFLTYFNYEAQQDKSGLPNDRFSAERPEGSISTLTIQRTEQRDSAMYRCASSSATSGTRYNEQFFGPGTRLTVL.

This chain links TRBV28 with TRBJ2-5, with a tentative D call TRBD1 (6 bases). There are 15 residues in the CDR3. Trimming removed 5 bases at V and 2 bases at J, with 15 bases between. Germline loops: CDR1 MDHEN, CDR2 SYDVKM. CDR3 coding DNA: TGTGCCAGCAGTGGGGTTACAGGGAAACAAGAGACCCAGTACTTC. Encoded protein: CASSGVTGKQETQYF.

On this clone itself: A read error may account for a junction end that differs from germline. The chain links TRBV7-7 to TRBJ2-2, with no clear D. The CDR3 has 13 residues. Germline lookup yields CDR1 SSHAT and CDR2 FNYEAQ (reference sequence). As DNA, the CDR3 is TGTGCTAGCAGCTTAAGGGCGGCCGGGGAGCTGTTTTTT. It is translated as CASSLRAAGELFF. The full variable domain, its missing parts supplied by reference TRBV7-7 and TRBJ2-2, is GAGVSQSPRYKVTKRGQDVTLRCDPISSHATLYWYQQALGQGPEFLTYFNYEAQPDKSGLPSDRFSAERPEGSISTLTIQRTEQRDSAMYRCASSLRAAGELFFGEGSRLTVL.

J is TRBJ2-1 and V is TRBV11-2, with 7 bases fitting TRBD2. Germline trimming cut 6 bases from V and 6 bases from J; bases unmatched to any gene: 11. In germline, CDR1 is SGHAT, CDR2 FQNNGV. The CDR3 is made up of 15 amino acids. DNA for the CDR3: TGTGCCAGCAGTCCCCGACTAGCTTCGTCCAATGAGCAGTTCTTC. Amino acids: CASSPRLASSNEQFF.

The chain is built from TRBV5-1 and TRBJ1-4; 12 bases match TRBD1. This CDR3 contains 18 residues. Germline loops: CDR1 SGHRS, CDR2 YFSETQ. After removal of 4 bases from V and 0 bases from J, the junction contained 7 bases not matched to a gene. This CDR3 reads CASSPGQGAVSTNEKLFF. The CDR3, as DNA: TGCGCCAGCAGCCCGGGACAGGGGGCGGTTTCAACTAATGAAAAACTGTTTTTT.

The V call is TRBV5-1, the J call TRBJ2-5, with 9 bases matching TRBD1. In germline, CDR1 is SGHRS, CDR2 YFSETQ. Unmatched junction bases numbered 5, after V lost 4 bases and J lost 1 base. CDR3 length: 15 amino acids. CDR3 sequence: CASSRTGVPQETQYF. The CDR3 bases are TGCGCCAGCAGCAGGACAGGGGTCCCCCAAGAGACCCAGTACTTC.